A single TCR beta chain is shown here with its context. What it recognizes is unknown. The data were taken from a study of CD8+ T cells in alopecia areata. Study-wide context: The percentage of affected scalp area served as the score of severity for treated patients.

cDNA serving as the sequencing template came from extracted, reverse transcribed RNA. Generated by immunoSEQ multiplex PCR, the TCRdb table keeps only in-frame clones and is missing some. This table holds under 130,000 clones, more than 75% found once. The CDR3 covers 13 residues. V lost 2 bases, J lost 1 base, and 4 bases lay in between. Germline V CDR1 and CDR2: SGHDT, YYEEEE. Specified treatment: oral pan-JAK inhibitor, 5-10 mg twice daily. Study-wide findings and caveats: Besides other cells, scalp samples also yield sequences of resident alphabeta T cells from normal skin. Tofacitinib significantly lowered scalp clonality and expanded CD8+ clones among the top 100. Many expanded lesional clones persisted during tofacitinib (in both scalp and blood).

Sample: CD8+ T cells sorted from blood, taken around week 30, from a patient treated with tofacitinib. The chain joins TRBV5-6 to TRBJ1-3, with D unresolved. The sequence came from a human donor with alopecia areata. The CDR3 here is CASSLPSGNTIYF. The CDR3 DNA follows: TGTGCCAGCAGCTTACCATCTGGAAACACCATATATTTT.